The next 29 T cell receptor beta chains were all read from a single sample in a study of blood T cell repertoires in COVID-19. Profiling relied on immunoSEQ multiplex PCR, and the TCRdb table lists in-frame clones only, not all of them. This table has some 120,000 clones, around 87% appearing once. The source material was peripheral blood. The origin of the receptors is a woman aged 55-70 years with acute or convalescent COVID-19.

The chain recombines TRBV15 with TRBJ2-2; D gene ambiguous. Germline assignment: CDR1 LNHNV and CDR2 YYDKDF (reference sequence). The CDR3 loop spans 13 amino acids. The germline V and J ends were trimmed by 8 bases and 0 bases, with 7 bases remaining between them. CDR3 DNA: TGTGCCACCCACACAACGAACACCGGGGAGCTGTTTTTT. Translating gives CATHTTNTGELFF. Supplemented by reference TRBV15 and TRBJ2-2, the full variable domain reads DAMVIQNPRYQVTQFGKPVTLSCSQTLNHNVMYWYQQKSSQAPKLLFHYYDKDFNNEADTPDNFQSRRPNTSFCFLDIRSPGLGDTAMYLCATHTTNTGELFFGEGSRLTVL.

CDR3 sequence: CASSELRGVRYGYTF. The CDR3 DNA sequence: TGTGCCAGCAGTGAACTCAGGGGTGTACGGTATGGCTACACCTTC. The chain employs TRBV6-1 and TRBJ1-2, with D possibly being TRBD1 (6 bases). Trimming left V 2 bases short and J 5 bases short, with 15 bases between. CDR1 and CDR2 from the germline V gene are MNHNS and SASEGT. There are 15 residues in the CDR3.

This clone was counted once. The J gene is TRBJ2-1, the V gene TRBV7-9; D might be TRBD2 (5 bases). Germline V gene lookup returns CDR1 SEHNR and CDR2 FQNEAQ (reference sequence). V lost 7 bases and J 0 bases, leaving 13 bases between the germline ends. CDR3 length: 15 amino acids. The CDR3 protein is CASTPEGGSYNEQFF. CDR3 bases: TGTGCCAGCACCCCTGAGGGCGGCTCCTACAATGAGCAGTTCTTC. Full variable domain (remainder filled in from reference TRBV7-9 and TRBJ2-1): DTGVSQNPRHKITKRGQNVTFRCDPISEHNRLYWYRQTLGQGPEFLTYFQNEAQLEKSRLLSDRFSAERPKGSFSTLEIQRTEQGDSAMYLCASTPEGGSYNEQFFGPGTRLTVL.

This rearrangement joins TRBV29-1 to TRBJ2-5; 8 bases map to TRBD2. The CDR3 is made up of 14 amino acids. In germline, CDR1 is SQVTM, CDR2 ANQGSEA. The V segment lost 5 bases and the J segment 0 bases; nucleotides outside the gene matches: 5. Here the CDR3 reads CSVSLAGHQETQYF. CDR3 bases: TGCAGCGTTAGCCTAGCGGGTCACCAAGAGACCCAGTACTTC.

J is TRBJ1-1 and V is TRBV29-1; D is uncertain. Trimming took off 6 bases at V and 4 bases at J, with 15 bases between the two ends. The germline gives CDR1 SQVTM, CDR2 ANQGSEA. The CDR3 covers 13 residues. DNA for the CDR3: TGCAGCGTGAGAGACATGATGGGCACTGAAGCTTTCTTT. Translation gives CSVRDMMGTEAFF.

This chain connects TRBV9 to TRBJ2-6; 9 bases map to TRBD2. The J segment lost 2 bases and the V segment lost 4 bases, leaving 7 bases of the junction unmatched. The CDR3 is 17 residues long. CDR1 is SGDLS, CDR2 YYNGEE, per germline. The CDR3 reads CASSPIAGVTGANVLTF. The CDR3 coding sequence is TGTGCCAGCAGCCCCATAGCGGGAGTAACTGGGGCCAACGTCCTGACTTTC.

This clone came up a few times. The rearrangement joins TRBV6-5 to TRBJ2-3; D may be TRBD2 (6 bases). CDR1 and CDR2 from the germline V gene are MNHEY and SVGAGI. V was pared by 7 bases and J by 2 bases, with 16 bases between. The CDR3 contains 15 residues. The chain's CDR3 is CASILGGLFTDTQYF. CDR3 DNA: TGTGCCAGCATCTTGGGGGGACTCTTCACAGATACGCAGTATTTT.

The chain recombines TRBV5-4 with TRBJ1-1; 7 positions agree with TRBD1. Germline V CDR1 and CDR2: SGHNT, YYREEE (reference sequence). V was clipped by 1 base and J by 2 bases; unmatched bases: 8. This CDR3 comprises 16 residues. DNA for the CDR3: TGTGCCAGCAGCTTGCCGTCAGGGGGATATAACACTGAAGCTTTCTTT. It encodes CASSLPSGGYNTEAFF.

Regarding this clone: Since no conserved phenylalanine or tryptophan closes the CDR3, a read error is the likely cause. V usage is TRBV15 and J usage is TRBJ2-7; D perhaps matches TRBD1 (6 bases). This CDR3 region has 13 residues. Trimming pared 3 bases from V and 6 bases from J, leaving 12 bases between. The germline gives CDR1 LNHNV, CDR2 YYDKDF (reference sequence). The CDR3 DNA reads TGTGCCACCAGCAGCTTACAGGGCGGCGAGCAGTACCTC. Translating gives CATSSLQGGEQYL.

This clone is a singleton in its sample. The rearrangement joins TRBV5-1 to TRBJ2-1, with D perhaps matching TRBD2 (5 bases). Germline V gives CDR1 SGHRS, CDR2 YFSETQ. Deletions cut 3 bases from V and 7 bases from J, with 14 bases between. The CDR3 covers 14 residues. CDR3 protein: CASSSEGWANEQFF. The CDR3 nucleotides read TGCGCCAGCAGCTCTGAGGGTTGGGCGAATGAGCAGTTCTTC.

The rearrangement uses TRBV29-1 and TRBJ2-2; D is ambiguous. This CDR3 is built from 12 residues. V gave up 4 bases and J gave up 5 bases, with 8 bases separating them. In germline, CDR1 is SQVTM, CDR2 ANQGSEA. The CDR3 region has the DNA TGCAGCGTTGTTATAGTAACCGGGGAGCTGTTTTTT. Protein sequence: CSVVIVTGELFF.

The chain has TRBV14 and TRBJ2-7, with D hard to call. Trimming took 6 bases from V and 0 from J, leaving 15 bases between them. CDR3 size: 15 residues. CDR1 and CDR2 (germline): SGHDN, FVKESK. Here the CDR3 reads CASSPTGDSSYEQYF. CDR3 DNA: TGTGCCAGCAGTCCAACCGGTGATAGCTCCTACGAGCAGTACTTC.

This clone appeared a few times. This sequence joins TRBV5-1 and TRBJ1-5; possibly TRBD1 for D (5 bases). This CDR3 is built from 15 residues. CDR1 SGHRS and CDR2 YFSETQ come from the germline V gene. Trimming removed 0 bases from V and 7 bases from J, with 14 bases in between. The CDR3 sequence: CASSLGGLLGQPQHF. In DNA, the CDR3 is TGCGCCAGCAGCTTGGGGGGCCTGTTAGGGCAGCCCCAGCATTTT. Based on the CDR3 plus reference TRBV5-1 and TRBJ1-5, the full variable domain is KAGVTQTPRYLIKTRGQQVTLSCSPISGHRSVSWYQQTPGQGLQFLFEYFSETQRNKGNFPGRFSGRQFSNSRSEMNVSTLELGDSALYLCASSLGGLLGQPQHFGDGTRLSIL.

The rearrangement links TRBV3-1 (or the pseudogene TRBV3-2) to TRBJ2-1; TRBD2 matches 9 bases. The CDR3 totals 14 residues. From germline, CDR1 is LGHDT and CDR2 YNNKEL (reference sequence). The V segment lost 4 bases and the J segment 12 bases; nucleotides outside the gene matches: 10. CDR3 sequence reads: CASSLQTSGQGQFF. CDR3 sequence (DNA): TGTGCCAGCAGCCTCCAGACTAGCGGCCAGGGGCAGTTCTTC.

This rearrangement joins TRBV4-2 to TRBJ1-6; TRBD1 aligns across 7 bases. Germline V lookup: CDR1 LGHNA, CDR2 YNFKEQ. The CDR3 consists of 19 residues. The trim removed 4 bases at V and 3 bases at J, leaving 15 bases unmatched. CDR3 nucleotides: TGTGCCAGCAGCCCGGCGGGAAGGGGGCAGGGGGACTATAATTCACCCCTCCACTTT. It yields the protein CASSPAGRGQGDYNSPLHF.

CDR3 in amino acids: CATSRDQMNTEAFF. The CDR3, as DNA: TGTGCCACCAGCAGAGATCAAATGAACACTGAAGCTTTCTTT. The gene calls are TRBV15 and TRBJ1-1; D is undetermined. The CDR3 spans 14 residues. Trimming shortened V by 0 bases and J by 0 bases, and 5 bases separated the two germline ends. Germline-derived CDR1 and CDR2 are LNHNV and YYDKDF (reference sequence). Full variable domain (outside the CDR3, taken from reference TRBV15 and TRBJ1-1): DAMVIQNPRYQVTQFGKPVTLSCSQTLNHNVMYWYQQKSSQAPKLLFHYYDKDFNNEADTPDNFQSRRPNTSFCFLDIRSPGLGDTAMYLCATSRDQMNTEAFFGQGTRLTVV.

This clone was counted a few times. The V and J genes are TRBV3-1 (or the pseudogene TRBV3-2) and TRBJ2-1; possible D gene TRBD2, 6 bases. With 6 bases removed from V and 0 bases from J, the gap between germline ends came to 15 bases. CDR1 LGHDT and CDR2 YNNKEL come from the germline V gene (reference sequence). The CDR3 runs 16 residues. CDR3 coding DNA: TGTGCCAGCAGAGATCTTGGGGGGAGCTCCTACAATGAGCAGTTCTTC. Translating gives CASRDLGGSSYNEQFF.

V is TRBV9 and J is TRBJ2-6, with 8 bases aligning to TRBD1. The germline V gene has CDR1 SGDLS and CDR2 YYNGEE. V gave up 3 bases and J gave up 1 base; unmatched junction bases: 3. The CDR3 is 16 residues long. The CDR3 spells CASSGNRGSGANVLTF. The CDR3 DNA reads TGTGCCAGCAGCGGGAACAGGGGGTCTGGGGCCAACGTCCTGACTTTC.

The CDR3 is CASGGSRGSNTEAFF. The CDR3 nucleotides read TGTGCCAGTGGGGGGAGTAGGGGCTCCAACACTGAAGCTTTCTTT. The genes are TRBV19 and TRBJ1-1, with D perhaps TRBD1 (5 bases). The germline V and J ends were trimmed by 8 bases and 2 bases, with 18 bases remaining between them. This CDR3 has 15 amino acids. CDR1 and CDR2 from the germline V gene are LNHDA and SQIVND (reference sequence).

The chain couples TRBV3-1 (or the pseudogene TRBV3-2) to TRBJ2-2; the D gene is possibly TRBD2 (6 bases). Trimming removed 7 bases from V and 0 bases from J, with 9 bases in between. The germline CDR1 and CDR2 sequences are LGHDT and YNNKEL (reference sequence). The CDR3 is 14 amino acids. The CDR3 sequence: CASTPGANTGELFF. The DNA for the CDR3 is TGTGCCAGCACCCCGGGAGCGAACACCGGGGAGCTGTTTTTT.

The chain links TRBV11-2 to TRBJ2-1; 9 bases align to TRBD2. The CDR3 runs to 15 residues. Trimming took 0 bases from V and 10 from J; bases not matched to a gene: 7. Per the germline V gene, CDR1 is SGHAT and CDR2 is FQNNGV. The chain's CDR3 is CASSLDLAGRAEQFF. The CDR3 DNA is TGTGCCAGCAGCTTAGACCTAGCGGGACGGGCGGAGCAGTTCTTC.

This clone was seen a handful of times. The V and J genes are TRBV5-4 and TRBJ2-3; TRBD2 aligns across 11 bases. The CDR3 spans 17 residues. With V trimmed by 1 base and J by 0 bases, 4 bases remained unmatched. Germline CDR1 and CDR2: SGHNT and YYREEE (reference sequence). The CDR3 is CASSLPTSGVSTDTQYF. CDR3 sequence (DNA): TGTGCCAGCAGCTTGCCGACTAGCGGGGTTAGCACAGATACGCAGTATTTT.

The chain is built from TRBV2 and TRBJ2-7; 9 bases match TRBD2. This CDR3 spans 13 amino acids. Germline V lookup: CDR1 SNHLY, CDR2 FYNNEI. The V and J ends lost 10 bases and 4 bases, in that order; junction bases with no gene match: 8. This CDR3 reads CATVGLAGYEQYF. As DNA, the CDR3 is TGTGCCACGGTGGGGCTAGCGGGGTACGAGCAGTACTTC.

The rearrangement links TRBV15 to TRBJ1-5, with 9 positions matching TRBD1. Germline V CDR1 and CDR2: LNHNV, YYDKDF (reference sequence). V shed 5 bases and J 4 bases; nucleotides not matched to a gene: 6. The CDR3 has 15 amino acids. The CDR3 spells CATSFPGQGNQPQHF. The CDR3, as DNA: TGTGCCACCAGCTTCCCGGGACAGGGAAATCAGCCCCAGCATTTT.

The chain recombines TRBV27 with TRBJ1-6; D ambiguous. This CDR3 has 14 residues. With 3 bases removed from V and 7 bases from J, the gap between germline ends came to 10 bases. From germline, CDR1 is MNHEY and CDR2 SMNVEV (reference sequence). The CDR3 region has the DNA TGTGCCAGCAGTTTTCGGAGGTCAAATTCACCCCTCCACTTT. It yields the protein CASSFRRSNSPLHF.

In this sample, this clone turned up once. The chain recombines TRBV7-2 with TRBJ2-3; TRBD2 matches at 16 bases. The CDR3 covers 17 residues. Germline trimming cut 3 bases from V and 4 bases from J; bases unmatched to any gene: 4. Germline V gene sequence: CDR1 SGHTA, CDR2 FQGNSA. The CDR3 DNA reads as TGTGCCAGCAGCTTGGGACTAGCGGGAGGGCCCCCAGATACGCAGTATTTT. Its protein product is CASSLGLAGGPPDTQYF. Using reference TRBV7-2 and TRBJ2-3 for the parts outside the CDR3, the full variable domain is GAGVSQSPSNKVTEKGKDVELRCDPISGHTALYWYRQSLGQGLEFLIYFQGNSAPDKSGLPSDRFSAERTGGSVSTLTIQRTQQEDSAVYLCASSLGLAGGPPDTQYFGPGTRLTVL.

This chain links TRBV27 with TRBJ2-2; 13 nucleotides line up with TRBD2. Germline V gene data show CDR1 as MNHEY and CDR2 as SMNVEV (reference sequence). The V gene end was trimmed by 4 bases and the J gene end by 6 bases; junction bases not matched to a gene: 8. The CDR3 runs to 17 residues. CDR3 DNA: TGTGCCAGCAGTTCCCCCGGACTAGCGGGAGACCCCGGGGAGCTGTTTTTT. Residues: CASSSPGLAGDPGELFF.

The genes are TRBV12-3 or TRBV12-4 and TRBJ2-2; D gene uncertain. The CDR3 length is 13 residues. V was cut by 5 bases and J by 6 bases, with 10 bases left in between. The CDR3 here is CASSPYSPGELFF. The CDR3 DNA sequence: TGTGCCAGCAGTCCATACTCGCCCGGGGAGCTGTTTTTT.

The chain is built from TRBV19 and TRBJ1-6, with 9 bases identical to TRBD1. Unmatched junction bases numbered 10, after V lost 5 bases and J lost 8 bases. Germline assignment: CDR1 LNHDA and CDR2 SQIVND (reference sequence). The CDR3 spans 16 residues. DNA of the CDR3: TGTGCCAGTAGTGGCCGGGACAGGGTGGGATATTCACCCCTCCACTTT. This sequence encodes CASSGRDRVGYSPLHF.